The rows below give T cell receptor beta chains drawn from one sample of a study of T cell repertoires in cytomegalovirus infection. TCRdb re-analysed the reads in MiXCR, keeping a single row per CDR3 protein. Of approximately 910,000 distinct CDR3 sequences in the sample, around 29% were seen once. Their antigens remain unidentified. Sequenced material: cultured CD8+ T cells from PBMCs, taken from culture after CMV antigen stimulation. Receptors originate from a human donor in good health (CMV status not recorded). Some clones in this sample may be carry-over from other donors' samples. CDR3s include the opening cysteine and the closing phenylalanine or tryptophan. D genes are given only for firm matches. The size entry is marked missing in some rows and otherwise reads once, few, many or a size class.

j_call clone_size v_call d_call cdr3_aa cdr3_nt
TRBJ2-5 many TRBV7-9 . CASSLGGLSKHQETQYF TGTGCCAGCAGCTTGGGTGGACTAAGCAAGCACCAAGAGACCCAGTACTTC
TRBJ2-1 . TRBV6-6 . CASSYTTSVPLSESSYNEQFF TGTGCCAGCAGTTACACAACGTCGGTCCCACTTTCCGAAAGCTCCTACAATGAGCAGTTCTTC
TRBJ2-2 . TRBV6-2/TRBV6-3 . CASTRTGELFF TGTGCCAGCACCCGAACCGGGGAGCTGTTTTTT
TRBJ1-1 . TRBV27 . CASSKAGETTEAFF TGTGCCAGCAGTAAGGCAGGCGAGACCACTGAAGCTTTCTTT
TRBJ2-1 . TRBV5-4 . CASSLRETPHKAQFF TGTGCCAGCAGCCTCCGGGAAACACCGCATAAGGCGCAGTTCTTC
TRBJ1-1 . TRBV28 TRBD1 CASSKNRGRSDTEAFF TGTGCCAGCAGTAAAAACAGGGGGCGGTCGGACACTGAAGCTTTCTTT
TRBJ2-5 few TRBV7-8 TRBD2 CASSEWGGSLQETQYF TGTGCCAGCAGTGAATGGGGGGGGTCCCTCCAAGAGACCCAGTACTTC
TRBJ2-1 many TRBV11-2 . CASSHHQGPYNEQFF TGTGCCAGCAGCCACCACCAGGGACCCTACAATGAGCAGTTCTTC
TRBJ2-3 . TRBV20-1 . CSARDSATTDTQYF TGCAGTGCTAGAGATTCGGCGACCACAGATACGCAGTATTTT
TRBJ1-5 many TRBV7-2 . CASSLATWGGQPQHF TGTGCCAGCAGCTTAGCTACCTGGGGGGGTCAGCCCCAGCATTTT
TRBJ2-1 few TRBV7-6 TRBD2 CASSNLAGLYNEQFF TGTGCCAGCAGCAATTTAGCGGGGCTGTACAATGAGCAGTTCTTC
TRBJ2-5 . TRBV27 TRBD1 CASSTTGTGAVPKETQYF TGTGCCAGCAGTACAACCGGGACAGGGGCCGTACCCAAAGAGACCCAGTACTTC
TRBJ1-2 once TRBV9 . CASSVGGGRYGYTF TGTGCCAGCAGCGTAGGAGGGGGTCGCTATGGCTACACCTTC
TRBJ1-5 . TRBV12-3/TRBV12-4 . CASSLTIDSYSNQPQHF TGTGCCAGCAGCTTAACTATTGACAGCTATAGCAATCAGCCCCAGCATTTT
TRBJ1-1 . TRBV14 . CASSQDIGYGTEAFF TGTGCCAGCAGCCAAGATATAGGGTACGGCACTGAAGCTTTCTTT
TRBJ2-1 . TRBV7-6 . CASSSAAGAMHERFF TGTGCCAGCAGCTCCGCCGCGGGGGCTATGCATGAGCGGTTCTTC
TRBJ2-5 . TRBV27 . CASNPVWDAYQETQYF TGTGCCAGCAACCCCGTTTGGGACGCGTACCAAGAGACCCAGTACTTC
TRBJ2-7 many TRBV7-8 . CASSLKGSHEQYF TGTGCCAGCAGCTTAAAAGGGTCCCACGAGCAGTACTTC
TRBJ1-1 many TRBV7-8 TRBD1 CASRFGYAGGTEAFF TGTGCCAGCCGCTTCGGATATGCAGGGGGCACTGAAGCTTTCTTT
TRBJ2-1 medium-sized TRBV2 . CAKREGYNEQFF TGTGCCAAAAGGGAAGGCTACAATGAGCAGTTCTTC
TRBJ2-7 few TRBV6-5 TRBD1 CASSYRPPGQGISYEQYF TGTGCCAGCAGTTATCGCCCCCCCGGACAGGGGATCTCCTACGAGCAGTACTTC
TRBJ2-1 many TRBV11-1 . CASSLGIGHEQFF TGTGCCAGCAGCTTAGGAATAGGACATGAGCAGTTCTTC
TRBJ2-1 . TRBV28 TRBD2 CASRGLGLAGATSYNEQFF TGTGCCAGCAGGGGACTCGGACTAGCGGGGGCCACCTCCTACAATGAGCAGTTCTTC
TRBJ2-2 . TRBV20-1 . CSASGGGADGTGELFF TGCAGTGCTAGTGGGGGGGGGGCCGATGGGACCGGGGAGCTGTTTTTT
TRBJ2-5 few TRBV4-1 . CASSQVSVGTQYF TGCGCCAGCAGCCAAGTCTCCGTTGGGACCCAGTACTTC
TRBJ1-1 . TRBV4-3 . CASSQAGFYGTEAFF TGCGCCAGCAGCCAAGCAGGGTTTTACGGCACTGAAGCTTTCTTT
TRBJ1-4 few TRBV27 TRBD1 CASSLLDRDEKLFF TGTGCCAGCAGTTTATTGGACAGGGATGAAAAACTGTTTTTT
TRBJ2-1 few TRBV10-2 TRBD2 CASSGDSGGNEQFF TGCGCCAGCAGTGGAGATAGCGGGGGCAATGAGCAGTTCTTC
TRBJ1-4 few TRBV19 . CASRTHSATNEKLFF TGTGCCAGTAGAACCCATTCCGCAACTAATGAAAAACTGTTTTTT
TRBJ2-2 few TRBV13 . CASSSQEALPETNTGELFF TGTGCCAGCAGCTCCCAAGAAGCGCTTCCTGAAACGAACACCGGGGAGCTGTTTTTT
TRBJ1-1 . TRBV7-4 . CASSFGRAWGENTEAFF TGTGCCAGCAGCTTTGGACGAGCCTGGGGGGAGAACACTGAAGCTTTCTTT
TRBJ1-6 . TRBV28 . CASSSITRSSYNSPLHF TGTGCCAGCAGTTCCATCACCCGGAGCTCCTATAATTCACCCCTCCACTTT
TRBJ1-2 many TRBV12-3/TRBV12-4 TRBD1 CASSLAGTDPLGYTF TGTGCCAGCAGTTTAGCAGGGACAGACCCTCTTGGCTACACCTTC
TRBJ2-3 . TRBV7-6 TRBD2 CASSTPGLAGPSTDTQYF TGTGCCAGCTCCACTCCGGGACTAGCGGGGCCTAGCACAGATACGCAGTATTTT
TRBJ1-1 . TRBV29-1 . CSVPFPDRNTEAFF TGCAGCGTTCCGTTTCCGGACAGAAACACTGAAGCTTTCTTT
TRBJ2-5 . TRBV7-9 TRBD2 CASWSGTTQETQYF TGTGCCAGCTGGTCCGGGACTACCCAAGAGACCCAGTACTTC
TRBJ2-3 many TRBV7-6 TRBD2 CASSTRISGGEEDTQYF TGTGCCAGCAGCACACGGATTAGCGGGGGGGAGGAAGATACGCAGTATTTT
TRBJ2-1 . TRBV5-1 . CASSHEYNEQFF TGCGCCAGCAGCCACGAATACAATGAGCAGTTCTTC
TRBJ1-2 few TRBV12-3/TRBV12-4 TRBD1 CAIPGQGANYGYTF TGTGCCATACCGGGACAGGGAGCTAACTATGGCTACACCTTC
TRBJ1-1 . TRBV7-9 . CASSSLRAEAFF TGTGCCAGCAGCAGTTTGAGGGCTGAAGCTTTCTTT
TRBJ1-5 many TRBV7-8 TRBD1 CASSSDRVNQPQHF TGTGCCAGCAGCTCGGACAGGGTCAATCAGCCCCAGCATTTT
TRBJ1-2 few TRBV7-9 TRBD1 CASRHPGQGAGYTF TGTGCCAGCCGACATCCAGGACAGGGAGCTGGCTACACCTTC
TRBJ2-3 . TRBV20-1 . CSAPSWKDTQYF TGCAGTGCTCCCTCCTGGAAAGATACGCAGTATTTT
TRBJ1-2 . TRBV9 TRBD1 CASSVGRGPRHYGYTF TGTGCCAGCAGCGTAGGGAGGGGGCCTCGGCACTATGGCTACACCTTC
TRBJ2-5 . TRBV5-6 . CASSSILPGTSFGQETQYF TGTGCCAGCAGTTCTATACTCCCCGGGACCTCTTTTGGTCAAGAGACCCAGTACTTC
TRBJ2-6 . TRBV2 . CASTSRRVSGANVLTF TGTGCCAGCACCTCGAGGCGGGTCTCTGGGGCCAACGTCCTGACTTTC
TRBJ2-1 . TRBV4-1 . CASSQATTGQFF TGCGCCAGCAGCCAAGCGACTACGGGGCAGTTCTTC
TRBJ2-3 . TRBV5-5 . CASSLGGPPTDTQYF TGTGCCAGCAGCTTGGGGGGGCCTCCCACAGATACGCAGTATTTT
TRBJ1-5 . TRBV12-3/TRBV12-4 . CASSPTESRQPQHF TGTGCCAGCAGCCCGACAGAGTCTAGGCAGCCCCAGCATTTT
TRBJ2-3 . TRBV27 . CASSLLLTGTDTQYF TGTGCCAGCAGTTTACTCCTGACAGGCACAGATACGCAGTATTTT
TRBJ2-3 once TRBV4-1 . CASTSEGDSTDTQYF TGTGCCAGCACATCCGAGGGGGATAGCACAGATACGCAGTATTTT
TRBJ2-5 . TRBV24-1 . CATSDPGLRETQYF TGTGCCACCAGTGACCCAGGGTTACGAGAGACCCAGTACTTC
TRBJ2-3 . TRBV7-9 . CASSLETGTDTQYF TGTGCCAGCAGCTTGGAGACAGGCACAGATACGCAGTATTTT